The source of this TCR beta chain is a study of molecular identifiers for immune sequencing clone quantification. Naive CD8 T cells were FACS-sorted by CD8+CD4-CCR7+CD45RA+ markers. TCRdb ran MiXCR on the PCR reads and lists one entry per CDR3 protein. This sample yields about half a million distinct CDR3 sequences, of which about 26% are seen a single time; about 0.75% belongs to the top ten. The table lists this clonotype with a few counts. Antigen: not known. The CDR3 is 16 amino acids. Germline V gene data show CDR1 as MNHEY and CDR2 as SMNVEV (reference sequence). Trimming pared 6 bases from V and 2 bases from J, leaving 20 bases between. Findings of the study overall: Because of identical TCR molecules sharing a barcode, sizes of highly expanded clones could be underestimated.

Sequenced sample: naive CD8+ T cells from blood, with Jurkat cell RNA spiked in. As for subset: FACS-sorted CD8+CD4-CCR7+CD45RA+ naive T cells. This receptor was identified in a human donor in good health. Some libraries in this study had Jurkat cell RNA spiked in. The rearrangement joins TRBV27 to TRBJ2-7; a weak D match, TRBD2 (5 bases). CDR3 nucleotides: TGTGCCAGCAGCCCAACAAAAGGCCGGGGTACCTACGAGCAGTACTTC. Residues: CASSPTKGRGTYEQYF.